Sequencing of this TCR beta chain was carried out in a study of blood T cell repertoires in COVID-19. Overall study context: From T cells, B-cell-depleted T cells, or PBMCs came the material, which was cDNA or gDNA.

V was pared by 0 bases and J by 0 bases, with 9 bases between. Germline CDR1 and CDR2: MNHEY and SMNVEV (reference sequence). This CDR3 is built from 15 residues. This clone was seen only a few times. Original processing notes: Amplifying reference gene primers gave estimates of nucleated cell counts. The method was immunoSEQ multiplex PCR; TCRdb's version includes in-frame clones alone and lacks a portion of them. V and J calls and clone size come straight from that table; D and trimming were deduced from the DNA. The table includes 190,000 or so clones, 87% detected once. Participants were aged about 18 to 100 years from approximately 23 US areas. Allocation to cohorts depended on clinical history reported by the participants.

The source material was PBMCs or T cells enriched from blood (not recorded which). This TCR was recovered from a woman aged 25 to 39 who had recovered from COVID-19. The chain employs TRBV27 and TRBJ2-7; D is ambiguous. Written as DNA, the CDR3 is TGTGCCAGCAGTTTATCGATCAGTTACTCCTACGAGCAGTACTTC. Amino acids: CASSLSISYSYEQYF.